This T cell receptor beta chain was recovered during a study of shared clonotypes between healthy human individuals (dated by TCRdb to the early 2020s). About the investigation overall: The cohort included a few men and a couple of women between 18 and 49 years of age. Per donor, three plates each were used for CD4 naive and CD4 memory, two for CD8 naive, and one for CD8 memory. The study deeply sequenced blood TCR repertoires of about 5 healthy adults to estimate repertoire size and the extent of clonotype sharing between individuals. To increase sequencing depth and limit assay-specific biases, TCR repertoire library preparation and sequencing were carried out by different laboratories using diverse techniques. Between about 0.85 and 10 billion PBMCs per donor were obtained by leukapheresis.

From the cysteine through the phenylalanine, the CDR3 covers 13 amino acids. The retained sequence is limited to the CDR3, 39 bases, with the frame set at the first base. A distance of 7 bases separates the germline ends of V and J, which lose 4 bases and 1 base respectively. From a lookup of the germline V gene (reference sequence), CDR1 and CDR2 are WNHNN and SYGVQD. Beyond this particular receptor, the publication reports: Clonotypes shared by all four sorted-subset donors showed higher generation probabilities than non-shared clonotypes. Incomplete sequencing was indicated by rarefaction of sorted-subset datasets, despite the large sequencing depth. Based on pairwise subsampling, the degree of clonotype sharing among donors was expected to be affected by sequencing depth. Across a handful of donors, approximately 5% of naive CD4, approximately 3.6% of naive CD8, 2.3% of memory CD4, and approximately 0.4% of memory CD8 clonotypes were shared. Because the study included a small number of donors, the genetic and exposure-history diversity represented was limited. Sampling was restricted to blood, and TCR repertoires in tissue are likely to differ from TCR repertoires in blood. Naive subsets generally had larger estimated clonotype richness than memory subsets.

TCR CDR3 regions were amplified from genomic DNA by multiplex PCR using the deep immunoSEQ assay. For each cell subset, the extracted genomic DNA was distributed evenly across all wells of several immunoSEQ 96-well plates, and each plate served as one replicate. For sorted subsets, 200 to 250 ng genomic DNA, equal to 30,000 or so T cell genomes, was loaded into each replicate PCR. Purified libraries were measured with a Qubit 3.0 fluorometer, size-checked on a Bioanalyzer 2100, and measured again with the KAPA Library Quantification kit. A separate single-read 150-cycle Illumina NextSeq 550 flow cell was used to sequence each immunoSEQ 96-well plate. As for how the authors treated the data: Because the immunoSEQ output held only junctional sequences and lacked quality scores, the filtering could not match the filtering applied to full-length reads. To assign V/J genes and CDR3, sequences were annotated against IMGT germline references using PyIR, a Python wrapper for IgBLAST v1.9. Any read was removed if the V/J assignment was weak (E-value above 1e-6), the CDR3 was missing, or the read contained stop codons, out-of-frame junctions, or ambiguous translated residues. V3J clonotypes were defined as sequences sharing an identical inferred V gene, J gene, and CDR3 amino acid sequence. To compute the percentage overlap between repertoires, the number of shared unique clonotypes was divided by the size of the smaller repertoire. Three approaches were used to assess repertoire richness: RTK rarefaction, the Chao1 estimator, and Recon v2.1 estimates of unobserved clonotypes. For all TCRbeta clonotypes obtained by the gDNA method from a few donors, generation probabilities were computed with OLGA. TCRdb re-hosts the immuneACCESS table, in-frame sequences only. Its copies lack some clones; in the studies checked, an unresolved V gene accounts for under half of them, and the cause for the rest is not known. V, J and clone size are taken as reported in that table, and D and trimming were inferred from the DNA itself. Across this sample there are 1.4 million to 1.5 million clones, with 95% to 97% seen only once. The top ten clonotypes cover roughly 1.2% of the sample.

Healthy HIV-negative adults with no recently reported acute infections or vaccinations were included as donors. Every donor was a Caucasian adult residing in Nashville, Tennessee, USA. CD4+ T cells were enriched by magnetic negative selection; naive cells were then positively selected on CD45RA, and the negative fraction formed the memory subset. Blood was obtained by leukapheresis, after which PBMCs were separated by Ficoll-Histopaque density gradient centrifugation and cryopreserved in liquid nitrogen vapor phase. Purity and quantity of every magnetically sorted T cell population were checked by analytical flow cytometry. Genomic DNA was isolated from every sorted fraction and measured by UV absorbance on a Nanodrop 2000c. Remarks on this clone: What antigen it recognizes has not been identified. No base-level quality is on record; no much larger clone is a single base apart. Different DNA sequences within this sample yield the same CDR3.

Sequencing was performed on naive CD4+ T cells sorted from blood. What this sample's cell subset or site label stands for: CD45RA+ positively selected. The chain is assembled from TRBV10-1 and TRBJ1-1; the D gene cannot be named for sure. The TCR originated in a man aged 30-40 years in good health. The CDR3 corresponds to CASSAQRNTEAFF. In nucleotides, the sequence is TGCGCCAGCAGTGCTCAGCGGAACACTGAAGCTTTCTTT.